The 9 T cell receptor beta chains presented below share a single source sample, sequenced in a study of CD8 T cells in ankylosing spondylitis. TCRdb reanalysed the 5' RACE reads using MiXCR and keeps one entry per CDR3 protein. Among approximately 340,000 distinct CDR3 sequences, roughly 14% were seen once, and the ten largest hold about 1%. Source material: blood, either unsorted or a sorted T cell fraction (not recorded which). The source is a male donor with ankylosing spondylitis or in good health (not recorded which).

The chain combines TRBV15 with TRBJ2-3, with D unresolved. Trimming removed 0 bases from V and 8 bases from J, with 15 bases in between. Germline-derived CDR1 and CDR2 are LNHNV and YYDKDF (reference sequence). The CDR3 sequence is 15 residues long. The CDR3 nucleotides are TGTGCCACCAGCAGAGATCCCCGGCCCGAAGGTACGCAGTATTTT. Amino acids: CATSRDPRPEGTQYF.

This clonotype was recorded at least ten times. The gene calls are TRBV12-3 or TRBV12-4 and TRBJ2-1; D remains ambiguous. Trimming took off 5 bases at V and 4 bases at J, with 15 bases between the two ends. The CDR3 spans 15 residues. CDR3 nucleotides: TGTGCCAGCAGTGTATCAAGGACGGGTTACAATGAGCAGTTCTTC. Residues: CASSVSRTGYNEQFF.

CDR3 amino acids: CSAREKFPGAGAYEQYF. CDR3 sequence (DNA): TGCAGTGCTAGAGAAAAATTCCCGGGAGCGGGGGCCTACGAGCAGTACTTC. J is TRBJ2-7 and V is TRBV20-1, with 8 nucleotides matching TRBD2. V lost 0 bases and J lost 2; bases outside the gene matches: 12. This CDR3 has 17 amino acids. The germline V gene encodes CDR1 DFQATT and CDR2 SNEGSKA (reference sequence).

The chain combines TRBV2 with TRBJ1-3; 7 nucleotides match TRBD1. Germline V gene sequence: CDR1 SNHLY, CDR2 FYNNEI. J gave up 1 base and V 4 bases, and 1 base lay outside the gene matches. This CDR3 has 14 amino acids. This CDR3 is CASSAQGSGNTIYF. The CDR3 DNA follows: TGTGCCAGCAGTGCACAGGGGTCTGGAAACACCATATATTTT.

This clonotype has only a few counts. The chain couples TRBV20-1 to TRBJ2-1; 12 bases are a match to TRBD2. This CDR3 region has 17 residues. V shed 5 bases and J 9 bases; nucleotides not matched to a gene: 17. CDR1 is DFQATT, CDR2 SNEGSKA, per germline (reference sequence). CDR3 sequence reads: CSAPRTSGNMLVGEQFF. Written as DNA, the CDR3 is TGCAGTGCTCCAAGGACTAGCGGGAACATGCTTGTGGGTGAGCAGTTCTTC.

The rearrangement uses TRBV4-1 and TRBJ2-5; TRBD2 might be the D (6 bases). The CDR3 has 14 amino acids. Trimming took off 5 bases at V and 5 bases at J, with 15 bases between the two ends. Germline-derived CDR1 and CDR2 are MGHRA and YSYEKL. Here the CDR3 reads CASSSRGTGETQYF. The CDR3 nucleotides read TGCGCCAGCAGCTCTCGGGGGACGGGGGAGACCCAGTACTTC.

In this sample, this clonotype turned up a few times. V gene TRBV6-6 combines with J gene TRBJ1-1, with TRBD1 as a possible D gene (6 bases). V lost 9 bases and J lost 3, with 14 bases in between. The CDR3 consists of 13 residues. CDR1 is MNHNY and CDR2 is SVGAGI in the germline V gene (reference sequence). The CDR3 sequence: CARIQGWDTEAFF. For the CDR3, the DNA is TGTGCCAGGATCCAGGGGTGGGACACTGAAGCTTTCTTT.

J is TRBJ2-3 and V is TRBV27; 7 bases match TRBD1. Losses at the gene ends were 5 bases for V and 3 bases for J; bases not matched to a gene: 8. There are 15 residues in the CDR3. The germline V gene has CDR1 MNHEY and CDR2 SMNVEV (reference sequence). The CDR3 here is CASSVGGVRTDTQYF. DNA for the CDR3: TGTGCCAGCAGTGTAGGGGGCGTCAGGACAGATACGCAGTATTTT.

The genes are TRBV4-1 and TRBJ2-1; D call uncertain. Germline V gene data show CDR1 as MGHRA and CDR2 as YSYEKL. CDR3 size: 17 residues. Between the trimmed V and J ends, which lost 1 base and 6 bases, there was a span of 19 bases. The CDR3 DNA reads TGCGCCAGCAGCCAAGCCCAATTGGCGATTTACGGCAATGAGCAGTTCTTC. Translating it yields CASSQAQLAIYGNEQFF.